This passage covers 29 T cell receptor beta chains from one sample sequenced in a study of post-analysis software for immune sequencing data. Study results and limitations: A few TRBV segments occurring more often in patients than controls included TRBV5-6, TRBV5-1 and TRBV20-1.

Included in the TCR beta cDNA libraries were unique molecular identifiers. MiXCR was run by TCRdb on the PCR reads, yielding one entry per CDR3 protein. The table lists 650,000 to 850,000 distinct CDR3 sequences, around 46% of them singletons, with over 4.5% in the top ten. These receptors' antigens are unknown. Sequencing used blood. These receptors were taken from a girl under 18 with multiple sclerosis.

The J gene is TRBJ2-3, the V gene TRBV5-1; 8 bases are a match to TRBD2. Unmatched junction bases numbered 9, after V lost 0 bases and J lost 6 bases. The CDR3 consists of 16 residues. Germline V gives CDR1 SGHRS, CDR2 YFSETQ. The CDR3 DNA follows: TGCGCCAGCAGCTTGGATGGAGCGGGAGCAGGGGATACGCAGTATTTT. It translates to CASSLDGAGAGDTQYF.

The chain joins TRBV12-3 or TRBV12-4 to TRBJ2-2, with 8 bases aligning to TRBD2. Germline trimming cut 2 bases from V and 3 bases from J; bases unmatched to any gene: 2. The CDR3 contains 15 residues. This chain's CDR3 is CASSLTSGDTGELFF. The CDR3 coding sequence is TGTGCCAGCAGTTTAACTAGCGGCGACACCGGGGAGCTGTTTTTT.

The chain has TRBV20-1 and TRBJ2-1, with 11 bases matching TRBD2. Germline CDR1 DFQATT, CDR2 SNEGSKA (reference sequence). The CDR3 covers 14 residues. V dropped 3 bases and J dropped 7; count of bases not matched to a gene: 5. This CDR3 reads CSASTSGSWNEQFF. In DNA, the CDR3 is TGCAGTGCTAGCACTAGCGGGAGTTGGAATGAGCAGTTCTTC.

CDR3 bases: TGTGCCAGCAGTTTAGGTTTTTTCACCGGGACTAGCGGAGTTACGCAGTATTTT. The encoded protein is CASSLGFFTGTSGVTQYF. The chain uses TRBV28 and TRBJ2-3; 11 bases agree with TRBD2. V was clipped by 2 bases and J by 8 bases; unmatched bases: 15. Germline CDR1 and CDR2: MDHEN and SYDVKM. This CDR3 spans 18 amino acids. The full variable domain, its missing parts supplied by reference TRBV28 and TRBJ2-3, is DVKVTQSSRYLVKRTGEKVFLECVQDMDHENMFWYRQDPGLGLRLIYFSYDVKMKEKGDIPEGYSVSREKKERFSLILESASTNQTSMYLCASSLGFFTGTSGVTQYFGPGTRLTVL.

This clonotype was seen repeatedly, ten times or more. The genes are TRBV29-1 and TRBJ2-3; TRBD2 aligns across 11 bases. Per germline, CDR1 SQVTM and CDR2 ANQGSEA. The V gene end was trimmed by 2 bases and the J gene end by 6 bases; junction bases not matched to a gene: 4. This CDR3 has 14 amino acids. The chain's CDR3 is CSVETSGSADTQYF. The CDR3 DNA reads TGCAGCGTTGAAACTAGCGGGAGTGCGGATACGCAGTATTTT.

This clonotype was recorded many times. One end of the junction varies from germline; a read error may be responsible. CDR3 protein: CASSLGAGNTEAFF. Here the CDR3 DNA reads TGTGCCAGCAGCTTAGGGGCAGGGAACACTGAAGCTTTCTTT. This sequence joins TRBV12-3 or TRBV12-4 and TRBJ1-1, with a weak D call TRBD1 (5 bases). The CDR3 runs to 14 residues.

This clonotype has only a few counts. The gene calls are TRBV5-1 and TRBJ2-2; possibly TRBD1 for D (6 bases). CDR1 and CDR2 (germline): SGHRS, YFSETQ. Trimming stripped 4 bases from V and 0 bases from J, with 10 bases between. The CDR3 spans 15 residues. The CDR3 protein is CASSKRTANTGELFF. In nucleotides, the CDR3 is TGCGCCAGCAGCAAAAGGACAGCGAACACCGGGGAGCTGTTTTTT.

For this clonotype: Without the conserved terminal phenylalanine or tryptophan, this CDR3 likely stems from a read error. The rearrangement uses TRBV13 and TRBJ2-5, with D perhaps assigned TRBD1 or TRBD2 (5 bases each). The DNA end is more similar to TRBJ2-7, so the J call may be wrong. This CDR3 is 13 amino acids long. Per germline, CDR1 PRHDT and CDR2 FYEKMQ (reference sequence). The CDR3 loop reads CASSFRGLYEQYC. For the CDR3, the DNA is TGTGCCAGCAGCTTCCGGGGCCTCTACGAGCAGTACTGC.

This clonotype has at least ten counts. V and J are TRBV5-8 and TRBJ2-5; TRBD1 might be the D (6 bases). Germline values: CDR1 SGHTS, CDR2 YDEGEE. V was clipped by 1 base and J by 3 bases, with 7 bases between them. CDR3 length: 13 amino acids. Written as DNA, the CDR3 is TGTGCCAGCAGCTTGAACAGGGAAGAGACCCAGTACTTC. It is translated as CASSLNREETQYF.

This clonotype has just a few counts. This chain joins TRBV6-6 and TRBJ2-7; TRBD1 matches 10 bases. The DNA matches TRBJ2-5 better at its end, which makes the J call doubtful. The germline V gene has CDR1 MNHNY and CDR2 SVGAGI (reference sequence). The CDR3 runs 14 residues. CDR3 protein: CASTPGQGRETQYF. CDR3 sequence (DNA): TGTGCCAGCACTCCGGGACAGGGGAGAGAGACCCAGTACTTC.

The chain combines TRBV7-8 with TRBJ1-4; TRBD1 agrees at 10 bases. CDR1 and CDR2 from the germline V gene are SGHVS and FQNEAQ. Trimming removed 2 bases from V and 3 bases from J; junction bases left unmatched: 3. This CDR3 comprises 16 residues. The DNA for the CDR3 is TGTGCCAGCAGCTTACCGGACAGGGGGGCTAATGAAAAACTGTTTTTT. Encoded protein: CASSLPDRGANEKLFF.

This clonotype was detected only a few times. This chain connects TRBV15 to TRBJ2-1; 10 nucleotides agree with TRBD2. V lost 0 bases, J lost 6 bases, and 5 bases stayed unmatched. The CDR3 totals 16 residues. Germline V gene sequence: CDR1 LNHNV, CDR2 YYDKDF (reference sequence). CDR3 coding DNA: TGTGCCACCAGCAGAGATTCAAGCGGGAGGGCCAATGAGCAGTTCTTC. Translating it yields CATSRDSSGRANEQFF.

This chain joins TRBV27 and TRBJ2-7, with TRBD2 matching over 9 bases. The CDR3 length is 15 residues. Losses at the gene ends were 3 bases for V and 6 bases for J; bases not matched to a gene: 9. Germline CDR1 and CDR2: MNHEY and SMNVEV (reference sequence). CDR3 DNA sequence: TGTGCCAGCAGTTTGGCGACTAGCGGCCCACTCGAGCAGTACTTC. It codes for CASSLATSGPLEQYF.

In its sample, this clonotype was seen a few times. The V gene is TRBV6-5, the J gene TRBJ2-1; 10 nucleotides align to TRBD2. V lost 1 base and J lost 7; bases outside the gene matches: 7. CDR3 length: 16 amino acids. The germline V gene encodes CDR1 MNHEY and CDR2 SVGAGI. In nucleotides, the CDR3 is TGTGCCAGCAGTTACTGGGCTAGCGGGAGTTCTAATGAGCAGTTCTTC. As protein: CASSYWASGSSNEQFF.

The chain is built from TRBV6-1 and TRBJ2-2; 12 bases agree with TRBD2. Germline CDR1 reads MNHNS; CDR2 reads SASEGT. CDR3 length equals 18 residues. The V and J ends lost 4 bases and 5 bases, in that order; junction bases with no gene match: 11. CDR3 bases: TGTGCCAGCAGTGGACGATCTAGCGGGAGGGCCCGAACCGGGGAGCTGTTTTTT. Protein product: CASSGRSSGRARTGELFF.

This rearrangement joins TRBV29-1 to TRBJ1-1, with D perhaps matching TRBD1 (6 bases). The CDR3 loop spans 14 amino acids. With 4 bases removed from V and 5 bases from J, the gap between germline ends came to 17 bases. Germline V gene lookup returns CDR1 SQVTM and CDR2 ANQGSEA. The chain's CDR3 is CSVGFRGLRTEAFF. The CDR3 DNA follows: TGCAGCGTTGGTTTCCGGGGGCTGAGGACTGAAGCTTTCTTT.

On this clonotype: One end of the junction is discordant with germline, which a read error may explain. The chain combines TRBV20-1 with TRBJ2-6, with D possibly matching TRBD1 (5 bases). CDR1 DFQATT and CDR2 SNEGSKA come from the germline V gene (reference sequence). The CDR3 covers 14 residues. This CDR3 is CSARRSSGANALTF. Written as DNA, the CDR3 is TGCAGTGCTAGACGCAGCTCTGGGGCCAACGCCCTGACTTTC.

This chain connects TRBV5-1 to TRBJ1-1; 7 bases fit TRBD1. Germline values: CDR1 SGHRS, CDR2 YFSETQ. J gave up 3 bases and V 2 bases, and 1 base lay outside the gene matches. This CDR3 comprises 13 residues. CDR3 in amino acids: CASSFDRDTEAFF. The CDR3 DNA is TGCGCCAGCAGCTTCGACAGGGACACTGAAGCTTTCTTT.

The chain uses TRBV27 and TRBJ2-5, with 15 bases matching TRBD2. The J call is doubtful: the DNA matches TRBJ2-4 better. CDR1 and CDR2 (germline): MNHEY, SMNVEV (reference sequence). CDR3 length: 14 amino acids. CDR3 bases: TGTGCCAGCAGGGGACTAGCGGGGGGCAACATTCAGTACTTC. Amino acids: CASRGLAGGNIQYF.

The chain joins TRBV2 to TRBJ2-1; 15 nucleotides agree with TRBD2. Germline V lookup: CDR1 SNHLY, CDR2 FYNNEI. J was trimmed by 2 bases and V by 7 bases; bases with no gene match: 9. The CDR3 has 18 amino acids. The CDR3 here is CASTRTSGRAGAYNEQFF. DNA for the CDR3: TGTGCCAGCACCCGGACTAGCGGGAGGGCCGGGGCCTACAATGAGCAGTTCTTC. The complete variable domain, with remaining parts taken from reference TRBV2 and TRBJ2-1, reads EPEVTQTPSHQVTQMGQEVILRCVPISNHLYFYWYRQILGQKVEFLVSFYNNEISEKSEIFDDQFSVERPDGSNFTLKIRSTKLEDSAMYFCASTRTSGRAGAYNEQFFGPGTRLTVL.

This clonotype was recorded once. The rearrangement uses TRBV3-1 and TRBJ1-2, with D perhaps matching TRBD1 (5 bases). Looked up from germline, CDR1 is LGHDT and CDR2 is YNNKEL (reference sequence). Trimming took 1 base from V and 10 from J, leaving 10 bases between them. The CDR3 totals 12 residues. In DNA, the CDR3 is TGTGCCAGCAGCCAAGGGCAGACAGACTACACCTTC. Its translation is CASSQGQTDYTF.

The gene calls are TRBV9 and TRBJ2-7, with D possibly being TRBD2 (6 bases). V lost 0 bases to trimming and J lost 3 bases, with 13 bases between them. Germline V gene lookup returns CDR1 SGDLS and CDR2 YYNGEE. CDR3 length: 15 amino acids. In DNA, the CDR3 is TGTGCCAGCAGCGTAGGGGTTGAGGGACTCTACGAGCAGTACTTC. Residues: CASSVGVEGLYEQYF.

The chain is built from TRBV20-1 and TRBJ1-1; the D is unclear. Germline values: CDR1 DFQATT, CDR2 SNEGSKA (reference sequence). Trimming cost V 1 base and J 4 bases, with 13 bases left between them. The CDR3 extends over 14 amino acids. CDR3 sequence reads: CSARGGWGFTEAFF. The CDR3 nucleotides read TGCAGTGCTAGAGGCGGTTGGGGTTTCACTGAAGCTTTCTTT.

CDR3 in DNA: TGTGCCAGCAGCCAAGACAGGAACACTGAAGCTTTCTTT. Residues: CASSQDRNTEAFF. This chain links TRBV4-2 with TRBJ1-1; the D is unclear. The CDR3 has 13 residues. The germline V gene encodes CDR1 LGHNA and CDR2 YNFKEQ. Trimming removed 0 bases at V and 1 base at J, with 3 bases between.

The chain recombines TRBV5-5 with TRBJ2-1; D call uncertain. The CDR3 runs 15 residues. Trimming shortened V by 0 bases and J by 2 bases, and 9 bases separated the two germline ends. Per germline, CDR1 SGHKS and CDR2 YYEKEE (reference sequence). CDR3 bases: TGTGCCAGCAGCTTGGATGGGGTTACCTACAATGAGCAGTTCTTC. Translating it yields CASSLDGVTYNEQFF.

V is TRBV10-3 and J is TRBJ1-2; D perhaps matches TRBD1 (5 bases). Germline V gives CDR1 ENHRY, CDR2 SYGVKD. Trimming took off 3 bases at V and 2 bases at J, with 7 bases between the two ends. This CDR3 comprises 13 residues. The DNA for the CDR3 is TGTGCCATCAGTGATAAGGGGAACTATGGCTACACCTTC. Protein: CAISDKGNYGYTF.

Only a few counts were recorded for this clonotype. The chain combines TRBV7-2 with TRBJ2-7; 11 nucleotides line up with TRBD2. The V segment lost 6 bases and the J segment 0 bases; nucleotides outside the gene matches: 7. The CDR3 is 16 amino acids. CDR1 SGHTA and CDR2 FQGNSA come from the germline V gene. The CDR3 reads CASSSVAGGPSYEQYF. CDR3 nucleotides: TGTGCCAGCAGTTCCGTAGCGGGAGGGCCCTCCTACGAGCAGTACTTC. Full variable domain (remainder filled in from reference TRBV7-2 and TRBJ2-7): GAGVSQSPSNKVTEKGKDVELRCDPISGHTALYWYRQSLGQGLEFLIYFQGNSAPDKSGLPSDRFSAERTGGSVSTLTIQRTQQEDSAVYLCASSSVAGGPSYEQYFGPGTRLTVT.

This clonotype came up a few times. The rearrangement links TRBV24-1 to TRBJ1-1, with 8 bases that match TRBD1. The CDR3 runs to 16 residues. Germline loops: CDR1 KGHDR, CDR2 SFDVKD. Germline trimming cut 3 bases from V and 4 bases from J; bases unmatched to any gene: 9. For the CDR3, the DNA is TGTGCCACCAGTGATCCCGGGGACAGGTCAGGCACTGAAGCTTTCTTT. It translates to CATSDPGDRSGTEAFF.

The V call is TRBV7-9, the J call TRBJ2-5; tentatively, D is TRBD1 (6 bases). Trimming stripped 7 bases from V and 2 bases from J, with 11 bases between. The CDR3 contains 13 residues. CDR1 SEHNR and CDR2 FQNEAQ come from the germline V gene (reference sequence). The CDR3 spells CASTIGTQETQYF. CDR3 nucleotide sequence: TGTGCCAGCACCATAGGGACACAAGAGACCCAGTACTTC.